Shown below are 20 T cell receptor beta chains from a single sample sequenced in a study of T cell responses to AZD1222 COVID-19 vaccine. Libraries were prepared by immunoSEQ multiplex PCR; TCRdb keeps only in-frame clonotypes and omits some of them. Seen here are 90,000 to 150,000 clones, roughly 90% observed once, and the top ten hold 4% to 4.5%. The sample consisted of peripheral blood, taken 28 days after the second dose of the MenACWY control vaccine. These TCRs come from an adult who received the MenACWY meningococcal vaccine as a control.

The sample holds a few counts of this clone. The rearrangement links TRBV7-8 to TRBJ2-3, with 10 bases identical to TRBD2. V lost 7 bases, J lost 2 bases, and 6 bases stayed unmatched. This CDR3 has 15 residues. The germline V gene has CDR1 SGHVS and CDR2 FQNEAQ. CDR3 protein: CASTPLAGVTDTQYF. The CDR3 DNA sequence: TGTGCCAGCACCCCTCTAGCGGGAGTCACAGATACGCAGTATTTT.

J is TRBJ1-5 and V is TRBV18, with D unclear. Trimming took 2 bases from V and 2 from J, leaving 7 bases between them. This CDR3 has 14 residues. CDR1 is KGHSH, CDR2 LQKENI, per germline. The DNA of the CDR3 is TGTGCCAGCTCACCAGGCGGGGGCAATCAGCCCCAGCATTTT. Its protein is CASSPGGGNQPQHF. Together with reference TRBV18 and TRBJ1-5, the CDR3 gives the full variable domain: NAGVMQNPRHLVRRRGQEARLRCSPMKGHSHVYWYRQLPEEGLKFMVYLQKENIIDESGMPKERFSAEFPKEGPSILRIQQVVRGDSAAYFCASSPGGGNQPQHFGDGTRLSIL.

The chain employs TRBV28 and TRBJ1-3, with TRBD1 matching 8 bases. The germline CDR1 and CDR2 sequences are MDHEN and SYDVKM. V trimming: 5 bases; J trimming: 2 bases; junction bases outside the gene matches: 8. The CDR3 covers 16 residues. The DNA for the CDR3 is TGTGCCAGCAGTCAACGGACAGGGATGACTGGAAACACCATATATTTT. Translated, it gives CASSQRTGMTGNTIYF.

The rearrangement uses TRBV3-1 (or the pseudogene TRBV3-2) and TRBJ2-3; D unresolved. Per the germline V gene, CDR1 is LGHDT and CDR2 is YNNKEL (reference sequence). The CDR3 runs 17 residues. Trimming shortened V by 0 bases and J by 2 bases, and 15 bases separated the two germline ends. The CDR3 nucleotides are TGTGCCAGCAGCCAAGAAGTTCGATACAGCCCCACAGATACGCAGTATTTT. It is translated as CASSQEVRYSPTDTQYF.

This rearrangement joins TRBV18 to TRBJ1-3, with D possibly matching TRBD1 (6 bases). This CDR3 contains 14 residues. Germline V lookup: CDR1 KGHSH, CDR2 LQKENI. Trimming removed 4 bases from V and 2 bases from J, with 9 bases in between. CDR3 sequence (DNA): TGTGCCAGCTCACAGGACAGTCCTGGAAACACCATATATTTT. Translated: CASSQDSPGNTIYF.

V gene TRBV29-1 combines with J gene TRBJ2-5; 7 bases match TRBD1. The germline CDR1 and CDR2 sequences are SQVTM and ANQGSEA. The CDR3 extends over 14 amino acids. The V and J ends lost 0 bases and 2 bases, in that order; junction bases with no gene match: 3. The CDR3 loop reads CSVEDLQGQETQYF. CDR3 DNA sequence: TGCAGCGTTGAAGATCTACAGGGGCAAGAGACCCAGTACTTC.

The V and J genes are TRBV5-4 and TRBJ2-2, with 7 bases matching TRBD2. Germline values: CDR1 SGHNT, CDR2 YYREEE (reference sequence). The CDR3 contains 15 residues. V lost 5 bases, J lost 0 bases, and 4 bases stayed unmatched. Here the CDR3 DNA reads TGTGCCAGCAGACCGGGGGGATCGAACACCGGGGAGCTGTTTTTT. This sequence encodes CASRPGGSNTGELFF.

The chain carries TRBV5-1 and TRBJ1-2, with D possibly TRBD1 on 6 matching bases. Germline V CDR1 and CDR2: SGHRS, YFSETQ. The CDR3 extends over 16 amino acids. The germline V and J ends were trimmed by 6 bases and 4 bases, with 22 bases remaining between them. In DNA, the CDR3 is TGCGCCAGCAACCCAGGGGATGCGGGGGCCGGCTATGGCTACACCTTC. It translates to CASNPGDAGAGYGYTF.

V usage is TRBV6-1 and J usage is TRBJ2-7; D remains unclear. CDR1 and CDR2 (germline): MNHNS, SASEGT. CDR3 length: 12 amino acids. CDR3 region: CATSEGSYEQYV. The CDR3 DNA reads TGTGCCACCAGTGAAGGTAGTTACGAGCAGTACGTC.

V and J are TRBV6-5 and TRBJ2-5; 9 bases agree with TRBD2. The CDR3 has 15 amino acids. Germline trimming cut 7 bases from V and 4 bases from J; bases unmatched to any gene: 10. Looked up from germline, CDR1 is MNHEY and CDR2 is SVGAGI. The DNA of the CDR3 is TGTGCCAGCATTACGGGCGGGGGGGCCGGAGAGACCCAGTACTTC. Its protein is CASITGGGAGETQYF.

The rearrangement links TRBV3-1 (or the pseudogene TRBV3-2) to TRBJ1-1; D is unresolved. Germline lookup yields CDR1 LGHDT and CDR2 YNNKEL (reference sequence). This CDR3 has 16 amino acids. Trimming left V 1 base short and J 0 bases short, with 12 bases between. This CDR3 is CASSQAAWGMNTEAFF. The CDR3 nucleotides are TGTGCCAGCAGCCAAGCAGCCTGGGGTATGAACACTGAAGCTTTCTTT.

The chain employs TRBV7-8 and TRBJ2-7; 8 bases line up with TRBD1. The CDR3 contains 15 residues. V was clipped by 1 base and J by 0 bases; unmatched bases: 2. Germline-derived CDR1 and CDR2 are SGHVS and FQNEAQ. CDR3 bases: TGTGCCAGCAGCTTAGTCGGGACAGGCTCCTACGAGCAGTACTTC. Amino acid sequence: CASSLVGTGSYEQYF.

This chain links TRBV6-5 with TRBJ2-7; a possible D gene is TRBD1 (6 bases). The CDR3 is made up of 15 amino acids. In germline, CDR1 is MNHEY, CDR2 SVGAGI. V lost 2 bases and J 2 bases, leaving 13 bases between the germline ends. The CDR3 sequence: CASSYDNRAAYEQYV. DNA for the CDR3: TGTGCCAGCAGTTACGATAACAGGGCGGCCTACGAGCAGTACGTC.

The rearrangement links TRBV13 to TRBJ2-6, with 8 nucleotides matching TRBD1. CDR1 and CDR2 from the germline V gene are PRHDT and FYEKMQ (reference sequence). The length of the CDR3 is 18 residues. V shed 3 bases, J shed 2 bases, and the junction held 9 bases outside the gene matches. CDR3 in amino acids: CASSFTGGKGAGANVLTF. In DNA, the CDR3 is TGTGCCAGCAGCTTCACAGGGGGTAAGGGAGCTGGGGCCAACGTCCTGACTTTC. Using reference TRBV13 and TRBJ2-6 for the parts outside the CDR3, the full variable domain is AAGVIQSPRHLIKEKRETATLKCYPIPRHDTVYWYQQGPGQDPQFLISFYEKMQSDKGSIPDRFSAQQFSDYHSELNMSSLELGDSALYFCASSFTGGKGAGANVLTFGAGSRLTVL.

This clone has more than one count but fewer than ten. The J gene is TRBJ1-1, the V gene TRBV27; 8 positions match TRBD1. CDR1 is MNHEY, CDR2 SMNVEV, per germline (reference sequence). With 7 bases clipped from V and 8 bases from J, the junction kept 12 bases outside the gene matches. This CDR3 has 14 amino acids. CDR3 coding DNA: TGTGCCAGCAAACTCGCCAGGGGGCAAACCGAAGCTTTCTTT. Its translation: CASKLARGQTEAFF.

The CDR3 DNA sequence: TGTGCCAGCAGAAAGGGACAGGGTAGCCAGCCCCAGCATTTT. This encodes CASRKGQGSQPQHF. V usage is TRBV6-5 and J usage is TRBJ1-5; the match to TRBD1 covers 9 bases. CDR3 length: 14 amino acids. The V gene's germline CDR1 is MNHEY and CDR2 SVGAGI. The V segment lost 6 bases and the J segment 7 bases; nucleotides outside the gene matches: 7.

The rearrangement joins TRBV6-1 to TRBJ2-7; D is possibly TRBD1 or TRBD2 (5 bases each). The CDR3 consists of 13 residues. The germline V gene has CDR1 MNHNS and CDR2 SASEGT. Trimming removed 3 bases at V and 7 bases at J, with 13 bases between. Here the CDR3 reads CASSEGVMYEQYV. Here the CDR3 DNA reads TGTGCCAGCAGTGAGGGGGTAATGTATGAGCAGTACGTC.

The chain uses TRBV7-6 and TRBJ2-2, with D tentatively TRBD2 (6 bases). V lost 1 base to trimming and J lost 4 bases, with 13 bases between them. The length of the CDR3 is 16 residues. The germline V gene has CDR1 SGHVS and CDR2 FNYEAQ. CDR3 bases: TGTGCCAGCAGCTTAGGGGTGGGAGGTCTCACCGGGGAGCTGTTTTTT. Translation gives CASSLGVGGLTGELFF.

The J gene is TRBJ2-2, the V gene TRBV27; TRBD1 aligns across 9 bases. The ends lost 6 bases at V and 4 bases at J; junction bases unmatched: 9. The CDR3 is 16 amino acids. Germline V gene data show CDR1 as MNHEY and CDR2 as SMNVEV (reference sequence). As DNA, the CDR3 is TGTGCCAGCAGCTCTCGGACAGGGGCCCCCACCGGGGAGCTGTTTTTT. Amino acids: CASSSRTGAPTGELFF.

The chain combines TRBV6-5 with TRBJ1-2; D uncertain. The V end lost 5 bases, the J end lost 0 bases, and 7 bases lay between the germline ends. The CDR3 is made up of 13 amino acids. Germline CDR1 MNHEY, CDR2 SVGAGI. The CDR3, as DNA: TGTGCCAGCAGTCAACAGCCTAACTATGGCTACACCTTC. Its protein product is CASSQQPNYGYTF.